This record concerns one T cell receptor (beta chain) sequence. Trimming cost V 5 bases and J 2 bases; bases outside gene matches: 3. CDR3 length: 14 amino acids. Germline V CDR1 and CDR2: MDHEN, SYDVKM. The data stem from a study of tumor-infiltrating lymphocytes in localized non-small cell lung cancer. Some clones are missing from TCRdb's copy, which holds only in-frame ones; the method was immunoSEQ multiplex PCR. The table lists over 15,000 clones, approximately 62% of them singletons, with around 5.9% in the top ten. The gene calls are TRBV28 and TRBJ2-7; TRBD2 matches 10 bases. Sequencing input: lung tumor tissue. The clonotype was recovered from a human donor with non-small cell lung cancer. CDR3 region: CASSPGLAPYEQYF. The CDR3 DNA follows: TGTGCCAGCAGTCCGGGACTAGCGCCCTACGAGCAGTACTTC.